The 20 T cell receptor beta chains below come from one sample, sequenced in a study of blood T cell repertoires in COVID-19. Produced via immunoSEQ multiplex PCR; TCRdb's table is partial and in-frame only. The table records 70,000 to 90,000 clones, around two thirds of them present only once. The sample comprised peripheral blood. The receptors originated from a human donor with acute or convalescent COVID-19. The donor label of this sample is uncertain.

This clone was observed a few times. This chain joins TRBV14 and TRBJ2-4; 7 bases are a match to TRBD1. The trim removed 2 bases at V and 9 bases at J, leaving 4 bases unmatched. Germline V gene lookup returns CDR1 SGHDN and CDR2 FVKESK. The CDR3 contains 13 residues. The CDR3, as DNA: TGTGCCAGCAGCCAACTACAGGGGAGCATTCAGTACTTC. The encoded protein is CASSQLQGSIQYF.

This chain uses TRBV7-3 with TRBJ2-1; D not certain. V was trimmed by 3 bases and J by 11 bases, leaving 14 bases between them. CDR1 SGHTA and CDR2 FQGTGA come from the germline V gene. This CDR3 region has 13 residues. The DNA of the CDR3 is TGTGCCAGCAGCTTGGGCACCGCCGCAAAGCAGTTCTTC. Translating gives CASSLGTAAKQFF.

This chain connects TRBV6-5 to TRBJ1-6, with TRBD1 matching 8 bases. The V gene's germline CDR1 is MNHEY and CDR2 SVGAGI. The CDR3 is 15 residues long. V lost 6 bases to trimming and J lost 9 bases; unmatched junction nucleotides: 10. The CDR3 here is CASSPDRAGSSPLHF. CDR3 DNA: TGTGCCAGCAGCCCGGACAGGGCCGGTAGTTCACCCCTCCACTTT.

This sequence joins TRBV7-2 and TRBJ1-2, with D perhaps matching TRBD1 (6 bases). The CDR3 runs 15 residues. CDR1 and CDR2 from the germline V gene are SGHTA and FQGNSA. Trimming took off 3 bases at V and 5 bases at J, with 16 bases between the two ends. The CDR3 reads CASSFAGALGYGYTF. The CDR3 nucleotides read TGTGCCAGCAGCTTCGCGGGGGCGCTAGGGTATGGCTACACCTTC.

The gene calls are TRBV19 and TRBJ1-2; D uncertain. Trimming pared 3 bases from V and 6 bases from J, leaving 14 bases between. This CDR3 has 14 amino acids. Germline V gives CDR1 LNHDA, CDR2 SQIVND (reference sequence). The CDR3 nucleotides are TGTGCCAGTAGTATCGTTCCCACTGCGGATGGCTACACCTTC. This gives the protein CASSIVPTADGYTF.

DNA for the CDR3: TGTGCCAGCAGCTTAACCTACTCCTACGAGCAGTACTTC. Residues: CASSLTYSYEQYF. The chain is built from TRBV7-9 and TRBJ2-7; D uncertain. The V end was cut by 2 bases, the J end by 0 bases, with 5 bases between. The germline gives CDR1 SEHNR, CDR2 FQNEAQ (reference sequence). The CDR3 consists of 13 residues.

The rearrangement links TRBV28 to TRBJ1-6, with TRBD1 matching 9 bases. V shed 6 bases, J shed 13 bases, and the junction held 13 bases outside the gene matches. From germline, CDR1 is MDHEN and CDR2 SYDVKM. The CDR3 consists of 15 residues. The CDR3 sequence is CASSPLTGGVSPLHF. The DNA for the CDR3 is TGTGCCAGCAGCCCCCTAACAGGGGGCGTATCCCCCCTCCACTTT. The variable domain in full, completed from reference TRBV28 and TRBJ1-6, reads DVKVTQSSRYLVKRTGEKVFLECVQDMDHENMFWYRQDPGLGLRLIYFSYDVKMKEKGDIPEGYSVSREKKERFSLILESASTNQTSMYLCASSPLTGGVSPLHFGNGTRLTVT.

This clone was seen a few times. The chain has TRBV6-2 or TRBV6-3 and TRBJ2-3; a possible D gene is TRBD2 (6 bases). This CDR3 has 17 residues. V was cut by 5 bases and J by 4 bases, with 22 bases left in between. The germline V gene encodes CDR1 MNHEY and CDR2 SVGEGT. The CDR3: CASSRESRGYGADTQYF. The CDR3 DNA is TGTGCCAGCAGTCGGGAGTCGCGGGGTTATGGGGCAGATACGCAGTATTTT.

The chain is built from TRBV11-2 and TRBJ2-7; 9 bases map to TRBD1. CDR1 and CDR2 (germline): SGHAT, FQNNGV. V lost 1 base to trimming and J lost 2 bases; unmatched junction nucleotides: 3. The CDR3 consists of 15 residues. In DNA form, the CDR3 reads TGTGCCAGCAGCTTAGGCGGACAGGGGCCCTACGAGCAGTACGTC. Translating it yields CASSLGGQGPYEQYV.

Points on this clone: At one of its ends the junction is not consistent with the germline gene, which may arise from a read error. The chain links TRBV7-7 to TRBJ2-5, with 8 bases identical to TRBD2. The CDR3 loop spans 15 amino acids. Germline V CDR1 and CDR2: SSHAT, FNYEAQ (reference sequence). The CDR3 bases are TGTGCTAGCAGCTTACCGCGGGGGGTCCAAGAGACCCAGTACTTC. It yields the protein CASSLPRGVQETQYF.

The CDR3 DNA sequence: TGTGCCAGCAGCCGCTATGCAGAGACCCAGTACTTC. It yields the protein CASSRYAETQYF. The chain joins TRBV5-6 to TRBJ2-5, with D unresolved. V was cut by 4 bases and J by 4 bases, with 8 bases left in between. Germline CDR1 is SGHDT and CDR2 is YYEEEE. The length of the CDR3 is 12 residues.

The chain couples TRBV18 to TRBJ1-4, with D hard to call. This CDR3 is built from 14 residues. Germline CDR1 is KGHSH and CDR2 is LQKENI. V was shortened by 1 base and J by 2 bases, with 5 bases between the two germline ends. The DNA of the CDR3 is TGTGCCAGCTCACCACGAGGGACTAATGAAAAACTGTTTTTT. As protein: CASSPRGTNEKLFF.

The chain carries TRBV4-2 and TRBJ2-3; the match to TRBD1 covers 8 bases. Germline trimming cut 3 bases from V and 7 bases from J; bases unmatched to any gene: 12. Germline values: CDR1 LGHNA, CDR2 YNFKEQ. The CDR3 covers 16 residues. CDR3 residues: CASSQGGQEILNTQYF. CDR3 coding DNA: TGTGCCAGCAGCCAGGGGGGACAGGAGATACTGAATACGCAGTATTTT.

The chain couples TRBV5-1 to TRBJ2-3; 11 bases align to TRBD1. Germline trimming cut 4 bases from V and 3 bases from J; bases unmatched to any gene: 7. CDR1 and CDR2 (germline): SGHRS, YFSETQ. The CDR3 runs to 16 residues. CDR3 in amino acids: CASSPGQGARTDTQYF. The CDR3, as DNA: TGCGCCAGCAGCCCCGGACAGGGGGCACGGACAGATACGCAGTATTTT.

The V call is TRBV9, the J call TRBJ2-1, with D uncertain. The CDR3 sequence is 13 residues long. V was pared by 0 bases and J by 6 bases, with 7 bases between. From germline, CDR1 is SGDLS and CDR2 YYNGEE. CDR3 region: CASSVVLGNEQFF. The CDR3 DNA is TGTGCCAGCAGCGTAGTTCTAGGCAATGAGCAGTTCTTC.

This clone was observed a few times. V is TRBV3-1 (or the pseudogene TRBV3-2) and J is TRBJ2-7; weak D call: TRBD1 (5 bases). The CDR3 contains 11 residues. The germline CDR1 and CDR2 sequences are LGHDT and YNNKEL (reference sequence). The V end lost 4 bases, the J end lost 7 bases, and 8 bases lay between the germline ends. For the CDR3, the DNA is TGTGCCAGCAGCCTAAAGGGGGAGCAGTACTTC. Translating gives CASSLKGEQYF.

The chain has TRBV7-3 and TRBJ2-3, with 7 bases fitting TRBD1. Trimming took 2 bases from V and 8 from J; bases not matched to a gene: 7. Germline V gene sequence: CDR1 SGHTA, CDR2 FQGTGA. The CDR3 is 14 amino acids. The CDR3 here is CASSLRQGFGTQYF. The CDR3, as DNA: TGTGCCAGCAGCTTACGACAGGGTTTCGGTACGCAGTATTTT.

CDR3 region: CASSQVEWGGGYTF. The CDR3 coding sequence is TGCGCCAGCAGCCAAGTCGAGTGGGGAGGTGGCTACACCTTC. V usage is TRBV4-1 and J usage is TRBJ1-2; no reliable D call. CDR1 MGHRA and CDR2 YSYEKL come from the germline V gene. Trimming stripped 1 base from V and 7 bases from J, with 13 bases between. The CDR3 has 14 residues.

Only a few counts were recorded for this clone. V and J are TRBV23-1 and TRBJ2-7, with no clear D. TRBV23-1 is identified as an open reading frame with a role that is uncertain. This CDR3 has 12 residues. The V end lost 9 bases, the J end lost 3 bases, and 12 bases lay between the germline ends. As DNA, the CDR3 is TGCGCCAGGATCTCCAGACACTACGAGCAGTACGTC. Its protein is CARISRHYEQYV.

The chain joins TRBV7-2 to TRBJ2-7; 7 bases align to TRBD2. The V and J ends lost 3 bases and 4 bases, in that order; junction bases with no gene match: 3. The CDR3 contains 13 residues. Germline CDR1 SGHTA, CDR2 FQGNSA. The CDR3 reads CASSFMGGYEQYV. CDR3 bases: TGTGCCAGCAGCTTTATGGGGGGGTACGAGCAGTACGTC.